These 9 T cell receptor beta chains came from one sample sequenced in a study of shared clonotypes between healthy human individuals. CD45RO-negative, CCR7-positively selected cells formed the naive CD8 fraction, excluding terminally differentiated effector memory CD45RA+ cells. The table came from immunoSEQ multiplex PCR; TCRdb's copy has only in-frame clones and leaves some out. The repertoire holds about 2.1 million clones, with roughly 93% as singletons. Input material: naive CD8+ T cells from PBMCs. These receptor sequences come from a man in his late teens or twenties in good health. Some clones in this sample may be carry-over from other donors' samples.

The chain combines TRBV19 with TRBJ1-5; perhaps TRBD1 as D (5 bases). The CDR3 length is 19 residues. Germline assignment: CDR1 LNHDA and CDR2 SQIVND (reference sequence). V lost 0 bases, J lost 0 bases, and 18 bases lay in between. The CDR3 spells CASSIDPAGGVYSNQPQHF. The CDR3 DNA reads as TGTGCCAGTAGTATAGACCCAGCGGGGGGAGTCTATAGCAATCAGCCCCAGCATTTT.

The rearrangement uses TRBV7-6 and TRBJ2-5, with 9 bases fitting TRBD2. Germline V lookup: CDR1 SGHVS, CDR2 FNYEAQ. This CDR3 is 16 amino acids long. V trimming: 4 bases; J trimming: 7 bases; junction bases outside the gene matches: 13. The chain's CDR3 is CASSSSTSGMGGTQYF. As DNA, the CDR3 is TGTGCCAGCAGCTCATCGACTAGCGGAATGGGGGGGACCCAGTACTTC. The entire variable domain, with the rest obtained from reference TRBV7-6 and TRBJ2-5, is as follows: GAGVSQSPRYKVTKRGQDVALRCDPISGHVSLYWYRQALGQGPEFLTYFNYEAQQDKSGLPNDRFSAERPEGSISTLTIQRTEQRDSAMYRCASSSSTSGMGGTQYFGPGTRLLVL.

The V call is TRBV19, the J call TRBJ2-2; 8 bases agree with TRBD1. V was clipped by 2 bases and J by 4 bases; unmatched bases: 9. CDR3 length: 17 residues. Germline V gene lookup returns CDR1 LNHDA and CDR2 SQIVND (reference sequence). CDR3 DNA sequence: TGTGCCAGTAGTATACTTCGGACAGGGTTCGGCACCGGGGAGCTGTTTTTT. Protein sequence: CASSILRTGFGTGELFF.

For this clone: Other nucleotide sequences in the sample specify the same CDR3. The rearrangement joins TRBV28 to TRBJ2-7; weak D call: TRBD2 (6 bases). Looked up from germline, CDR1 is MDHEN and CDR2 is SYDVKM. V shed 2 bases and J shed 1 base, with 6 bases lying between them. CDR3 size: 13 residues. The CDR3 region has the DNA TGTGCCAGCAGTTTAGCGGGATCCTACGAGCAGTACTTC. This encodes CASSLAGSYEQYF.

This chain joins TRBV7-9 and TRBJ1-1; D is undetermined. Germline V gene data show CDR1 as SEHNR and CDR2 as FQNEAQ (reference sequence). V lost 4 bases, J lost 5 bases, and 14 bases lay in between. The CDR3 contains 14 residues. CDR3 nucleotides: TGTGCCAGCAGCTCCCAGGTAGGCGGGACTGAAGCTTTCTTT. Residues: CASSSQVGGTEAFF.

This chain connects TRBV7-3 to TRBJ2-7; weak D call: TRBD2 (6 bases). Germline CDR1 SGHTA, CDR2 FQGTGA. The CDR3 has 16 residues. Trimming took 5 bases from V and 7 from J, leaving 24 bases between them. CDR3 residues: CASSDTTGTSWEEQYF. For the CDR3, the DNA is TGTGCCAGCAGCGACACGACCGGGACTTCTTGGGAAGAGCAGTACTTC.

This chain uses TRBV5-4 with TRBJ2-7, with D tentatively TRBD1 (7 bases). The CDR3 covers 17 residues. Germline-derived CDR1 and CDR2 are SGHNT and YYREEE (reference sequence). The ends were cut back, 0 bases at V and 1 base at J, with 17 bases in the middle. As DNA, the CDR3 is TGTGCCAGCAGCTTGGGTGGGTGGGGGGACAGATCCTACGAGCAGTACTTC. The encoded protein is CASSLGGWGDRSYEQYF.

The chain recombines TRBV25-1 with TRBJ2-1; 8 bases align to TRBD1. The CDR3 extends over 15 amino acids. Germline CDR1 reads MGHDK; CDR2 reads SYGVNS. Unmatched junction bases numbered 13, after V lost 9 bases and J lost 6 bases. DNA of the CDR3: TGTGCCAGTAGCTCAGGACAGGGTCCCTTCAATGAGCAGTTCTTC. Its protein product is CASSSGQGPFNEQFF.

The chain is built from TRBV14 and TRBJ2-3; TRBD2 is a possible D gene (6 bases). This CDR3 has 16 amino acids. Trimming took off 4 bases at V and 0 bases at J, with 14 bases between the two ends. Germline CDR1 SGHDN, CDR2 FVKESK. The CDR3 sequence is CASSPEGRLSTDTQYF. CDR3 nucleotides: TGTGCCAGCAGCCCGGAGGGCCGGTTGAGCACAGATACGCAGTATTTT.